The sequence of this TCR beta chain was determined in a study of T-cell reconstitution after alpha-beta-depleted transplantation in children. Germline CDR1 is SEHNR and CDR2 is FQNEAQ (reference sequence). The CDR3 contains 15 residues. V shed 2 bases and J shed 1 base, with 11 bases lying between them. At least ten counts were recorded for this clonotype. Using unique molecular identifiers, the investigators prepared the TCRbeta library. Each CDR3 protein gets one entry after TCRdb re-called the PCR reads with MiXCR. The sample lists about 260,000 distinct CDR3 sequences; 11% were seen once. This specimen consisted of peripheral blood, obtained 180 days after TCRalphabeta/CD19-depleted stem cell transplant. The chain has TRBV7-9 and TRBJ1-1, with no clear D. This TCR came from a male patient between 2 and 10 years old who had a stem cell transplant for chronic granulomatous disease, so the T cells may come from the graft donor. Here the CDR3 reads CASSLRAGWNTEAFF. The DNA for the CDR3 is TGTGCCAGCAGCTTAAGGGCAGGATGGAACACTGAAGCTTTCTTT.